This T cell receptor (beta chain) derives from a study of cytomegalovirus exposure and HLA in healthy donors (dated by TCRdb to about 2017). Turning to the overall study: In an earlier analysis of 587 of the donors, under 300 Gb of sequence data and about 110 million unique TCR beta sequences from about 190 million T cells were reported. An early release that covered 500 to 800 HLA-typed donors contained approximately 300 gigabases of sequencing data and some 87 million unique TCR sequences. Of the roughly 400 genotyped donors, approximately 81% were placed in the genetic ancestry cluster associated with self-reported Caucasian donors. The study aimed to test whether signatures of past pathogen exposure could be identified by cataloging public T cell receptors. The study profiled the T cell repertoires of 500 to 800 subjects by immunosequencing and related them to cytomegalovirus serostatus. Along with the approximately 650-subject first cohort, a separate validation cohort of over a hundred different subjects was used. To predict cytomegalovirus infection status, the study combined high-throughput TCR immunosequencing, statistical association of individual TCRs with disease status, and machine learning. A later analysis re-analyzed previously published TCR beta repertoires from roughly 600 donors and added high-resolution HLA genotyping to study TCR occurrence patterns. In the later analysis, no new phenotypic data were used to find candidate immune exposures; instead, reliance was placed on TCR beta sequences and their occurrence across donors. To decide whether each TCR beta V gene segment behaved as functional or pseudogenic, an earlier analysis of some 600 of the donors relied on high-throughput TCR beta sequencing. Alongside the repertoire data, information on donor age, sex, ethnicity and CMV serostatus was compiled. Genome-wide SNP genotypes for about 65% of the 666 donors were used in a later genetic analysis, which treated that subset as a discovery cohort. All discovery cohort repertoires had been generated using a single sequencing platform. HLA typing included class I and class II loci at four-digit resolution. Typing coverage varied by locus: roughly 629-640 donors for A, B, C, DRB1 and DQB1; approximately 500 for DQA1; 606 for DPA1; approximately 490 for DPB1. Roughly 5 DR-DQ haplotypes were treated as single units for association and clustering because of strong linkage in the cohort. Across approximately 420 genotyped donors of the cohort, an average of about 250,000 unique TCR beta nucleotide sequences per donor were sequenced, and approximately 19% of those sequences were non-productive.

The cohort comprised 710 or so healthy bone marrow donors. All cohort members were sampled while nominally healthy, although unrecorded immune exposures were likely present. The donor tested CMV seropositive and was one of the 289 seropositive cohort members. Each donor provided a peripheral blood sample, and peripheral blood mononuclear cells were used for TCR beta sequencing. The Qiagen DNeasy Blood Extraction Kit was used to extract genomic DNA from the blood cell samples. From the cysteine up to the phenylalanine, the CDR3 has a length of 13 residues. Of the read, only the CDR3 DNA is kept; its 39 bases are in frame from base 1. The germline V gene (reference sequence) gives CDR1 as MNHEY and CDR2 as SMNVEV. V was cut back by 8 bases and J by 2 bases, leaving a gap of 12 bases between them. Broader findings and caveats from the paper: Most CMV-associated TCR beta chains appeared to be HLA-restricted in a later analysis, and the HLA associations seemed to be driven largely by CMV exposure. Presence/absence analyses assumed roughly uniform sequencing depth across donors, an assumption that may not hold. Specific HLA alleles were associated with roughly 16,000 TCR beta sequences at a false discovery rate of 0.05 in a later analysis. Some 16 rarely observed V segments, including chromosome 9 orphons, were excluded from the earlier analysis of a few hundred of the donors because counts were too low. This cohort had only TCR beta chains sequenced, and the lack of alpha or paired-chain data limited which features could be detected. In a later analysis, HLA-associated TCR beta chains were found to be more clonally expanded and to have lower generation probabilities than equally common non-associated chains. When HLA alleles, especially DR and DQ, strongly co-occurred, attributing TCR associations to individual alleles was difficult. Correlated functional status among segregating V segments might reflect linkage disequilibrium, but an unknown experimental factor could not be ruled out. A further reported finding was that TCR beta sequences accurately predicted the HLA-A and HLA-B alleles for most subjects in the first cohort. According to the authors, the approach could potentially be generalized to other disease states and immunological phenotypes. An association between a missense DCLRE1C variant and V-gene and J-gene trimming of TCR beta chains was found in a later genetic analysis and replicated in an independent cohort. According to a later analysis, parvovirus B19, influenza, CMV and Epstein-Barr virus appeared linked to several top co-occurrence clusters. The classifier was reported to diagnose cytomegalovirus status with high specificity and sensitivity in both the original cohort and the validation cohort. According to a later genetic analysis, donors in an Asian-associated ancestry cluster had fewer N-insertions in productive TCRs than the approximately 710-donor mean. The study gave a list of 150 to 200 TCR beta chains associated with cytomegalovirus. In vitro tests confirmed that a few of the cytomegalovirus-associated TCR beta chains recognize cytomegalovirus antigens. Because HLA typing was unavailable for some donors at each locus, only the typed subset was used in association tests. In a later analysis, TCR association rates were found to vary across HLA loci, with the most associated TCRs seen for DRB1 alleles and the fewest for HLA-C alleles. The sequencing pipeline was judged likely to have produced a cluster of highly shared sequence variants as a technical artifact. Across donors, most TCR sequences were observed very rarely, whereas some public TCRs were present in many individuals. Broadly in line with IMGT annotations, most TCR beta V segments showed up in productive rearrangements about 87% or about 30% of the time in an earlier analysis of 587 of the donors. The 87-base-pair reads could not distinguish some IMGT-functional V segments, including TRBV6-2 and TRBV6-3, so those segments were excluded. Immune exposure information for the cohort was limited to CMV serostatus.

Notes on this clone: Its antigen is currently not known. Base quality data are lacking; no much larger clone is found one base away.

Libraries were made using the immunoSEQ multiplex PCR assay. A mixture of 60 forward primers for TCR Vbeta segments and 13 reverse primers for TCR Jbeta segments was used in the multiplex PCR. A multiplex PCR assay on genomic DNA amplified the CDR3 region of rearranged TCR beta genes. The Illumina HiSeq System was used to sequence the amplified TCR beta libraries as 87-base-pair reads. The authors processed their data as follows. Across the 700 or so repertoires, a later analysis counted 80 million or so unique TCR beta chains, some 11 million of which were shared by at least two donors. A nearest-neighbor algorithm error-corrected the raw reads and collapsed the reads into unique sequences, merging closely related sequences to remove PCR and sequencing errors. CDR3 sequences were aligned to IMGT reference sequences to assign V, D and J gene segments. For a sequence to be retained, a match of at least six nucleotides to both a V gene segment and a J gene segment was required. A rearrangement was called productive if the CDR3 had no stop codons and remained in frame with V and J, and every other rearrangement was called non-productive. CDR3 was defined by IMGT convention, running from the second conserved V-encoded cysteine to the conserved J-encoded phenylalanine. The earlier analysis of around 640 of the donors excluded sequences that lacked an unambiguous match to a single V gene segment. An earlier analysis of a few hundred of the donors classified V segments as functional when productive rearrangements were above 56.7% and as segregating when the standard deviation between donors was above 5%. A statistical classification framework was developed to diagnose cytomegalovirus status using the catalog of TCR beta chain sequences. In a later analysis, TCR nucleotide sequences were compared against IMGT/GENE-DB human TR gene sequences so that V and J genes could be assigned. In a later analysis, CDR3 sequences and most-parsimonious VDJ recombination scenarios were assigned using the TCRdist pipeline. In a later analysis, each TCR beta chain was defined by its CDR3 amino acid sequence together with its V-gene family, and reads without a unique V-gene family were excluded. A later analysis removed several hundred highly shared, low-generation-probability nucleotide sequences to deal with suspected cross-contamination and a sequencing artifact. In a later analysis, a clonal expansion index was calculated for each public chain from normalized within-repertoire ranks of inferred template counts. In a later analysis, generation probabilities were computed with a VDJ recombination model fitted to out-of-frame rearrangements, and the resulting probabilities were checked against IGoR. A later analysis scored TCR-TCR, TCR-HLA and TCR-CMV co-occurrence with hypergeometric tests, applying a repertoire-size bias correction to TCR pairs. To estimate false discovery rates, a later analysis permuted the HLA or CMV assignments 20 times. In a later analysis, co-occurring TCRs were grouped using DBSCAN, and TCRdist sequence similarity was added for clustering within HLA-allele-positive subsets. Co-occurrence clustering excluded repertoires with fewer than 30,000 or more than 120,000 public chains, plus five with anomalous nucleotide sharing. TCRdb limited this immuneACCESS table to in-frame rearrangements with V and J called. A share of clones is missing; checked studies link under half to unresolved V genes, and the rest is unexplained. Clone size and V and J calls were adopted from that table, with D and trimming inferred from the DNA. The sample table holds 50,000 to 60,000 clones, of which over 60% were seen once. The top ten constitute less than 3% of the sample.

The sequence was collected from a middle-aged woman in good health and CMV-seropositive. This chain joins TRBV27 to TRBJ2-5; the D gene assignment is ambiguous. The sample was PBMCs. This receptor has the CDR3 CASSRSGQETQYF. DNA sequence: TGTGCCAGCTCCCGATCCGGGCAAGAGACCCAGTACTTC.